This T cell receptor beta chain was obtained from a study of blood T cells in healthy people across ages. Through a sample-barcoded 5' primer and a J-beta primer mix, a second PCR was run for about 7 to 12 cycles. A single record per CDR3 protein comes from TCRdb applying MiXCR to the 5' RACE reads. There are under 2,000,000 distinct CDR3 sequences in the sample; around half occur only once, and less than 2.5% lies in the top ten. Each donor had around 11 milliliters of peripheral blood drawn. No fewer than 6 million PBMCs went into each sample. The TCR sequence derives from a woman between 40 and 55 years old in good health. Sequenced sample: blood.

CDR3 residues: CSARDQGRGSSYEQYF. CDR3 nucleotides: TGCAGTGCTAGAGATCAAGGACGGGGTAGCTCCTACGAGCAGTACTTC. This rearrangement joins TRBV20-1 to TRBJ2-7, with D perhaps TRBD2 (5 bases). V dropped 0 bases and J dropped 0 bases, with 15 bases sitting between them. CDR1 DFQATT and CDR2 SNEGSKA come from the germline V gene (reference sequence). CDR3 length: 16 amino acids.